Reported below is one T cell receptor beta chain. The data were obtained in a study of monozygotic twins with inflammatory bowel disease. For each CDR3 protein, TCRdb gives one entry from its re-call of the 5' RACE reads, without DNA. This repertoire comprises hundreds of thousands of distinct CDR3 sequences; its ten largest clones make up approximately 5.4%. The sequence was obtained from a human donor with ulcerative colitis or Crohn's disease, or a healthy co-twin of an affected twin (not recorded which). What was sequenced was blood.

The CDR3 here is CSARGSHTGELFF. This chain links TRBV20-1 with TRBJ2-2. Germline values: CDR1 DFQATT, CDR2 SNEGSKA (reference sequence). There are 13 residues in the CDR3.